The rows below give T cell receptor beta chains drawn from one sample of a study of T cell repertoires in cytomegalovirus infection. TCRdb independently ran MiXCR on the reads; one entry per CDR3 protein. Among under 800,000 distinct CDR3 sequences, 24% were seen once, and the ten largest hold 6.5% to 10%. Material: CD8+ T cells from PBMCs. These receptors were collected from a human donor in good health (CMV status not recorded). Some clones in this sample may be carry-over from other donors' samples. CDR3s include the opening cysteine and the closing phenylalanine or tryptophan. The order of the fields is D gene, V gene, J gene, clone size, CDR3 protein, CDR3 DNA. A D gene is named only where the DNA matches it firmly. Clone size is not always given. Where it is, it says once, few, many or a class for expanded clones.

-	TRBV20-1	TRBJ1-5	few	CSARDPQGRDNQPQHF	TGCAGTGCTAGAGATCCTCAGGGCAGGGACAATCAGCCCCAGCATTTT
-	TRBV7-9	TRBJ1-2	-	CASSSDSHRVYGYTF	TGTGCCAGCAGCTCAGACAGCCATAGGGTCTATGGCTACACCTTC
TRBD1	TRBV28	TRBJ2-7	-	CASSFLGQGYEQYF	TGTGCCAGCAGTTTCCTTGGACAGGGGTACGAGCAGTACTTC
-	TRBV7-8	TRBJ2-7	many	CASSFPGSNPYEQYF	TGTGCCAGCAGCTTTCCGGGATCCAACCCCTACGAGCAGTACTTC
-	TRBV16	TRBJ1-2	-	CASSPHHSSGWYDYTF	TGTGCCAGCAGCCCCCACCACTCCTCGGGATGGTATGACTACACCTTC
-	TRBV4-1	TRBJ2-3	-	CASSQIAPDTQYF	TGCGCCAGCAGCCAAATAGCTCCAGATACGCAGTATTTT
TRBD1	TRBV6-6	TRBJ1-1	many	CASEGQGRGYTEAFF	TGTGCCAGCGAAGGACAGGGACGAGGTTACACTGAAGCTTTCTTT
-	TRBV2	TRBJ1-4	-	CASSVAGANEKLFF	TGTGCCAGCAGTGTTGCAGGGGCTAATGAAAAACTGTTTTTT
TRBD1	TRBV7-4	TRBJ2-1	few	CATDRDNEQFF	TGTGCCACCGACAGGGACAATGAGCAGTTCTTC
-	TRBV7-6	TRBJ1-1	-	CDSTLGGGTEAFF	TGTGACAGCACTCTCGGGGGTGGGACTGAAGCTTTCTTT
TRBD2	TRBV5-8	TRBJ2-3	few	CASSPGLADFTDTQYF	TGTGCCAGCAGCCCCGGACTAGCGGACTTCACAGATACGCAGTATTTT